The 20 T cell receptor beta chains below all came from one sample that was sequenced in a study of OX40 agonist ivuxolimab in advanced cancers. Only in-frame clones appear in the TCRdb table, and some are missing; sequencing was by immunoSEQ multiplex PCR. The sample has more than 65,000 clones; 70% to 90% are singletons. The starting material was CD4+ or CD8+ T cells sorted from blood, obtained in a trial of the OX40 agonist ivuxolimab. The receptors here all came from an adult with an advanced solid tumor such as melanoma, head and neck, liver or kidney cancer.

The chain combines TRBV18 with TRBJ2-1; 14 bases match TRBD2. Germline V lookup: CDR1 KGHSH, CDR2 LQKENI. The CDR3 has 16 amino acids. V lost 3 bases, J lost 13 bases, and 11 bases stayed unmatched. The CDR3 DNA follows: TGTGCCAGCTCACCTTCCTCTGGACTAGCGGGAGGACTTCAGTTCTTC. It yields the protein CASSPSSGLAGGLQFF.

V usage is TRBV6-5 and J usage is TRBJ2-2, with unresolved D. Germline lookup yields CDR1 MNHEY and CDR2 SVGAGI. This CDR3 comprises 14 residues. V dropped 2 bases and J dropped 1 base, with 5 bases sitting between them. The CDR3 DNA follows: TGTGCCAGCAGTTACGCTTGGAACACCGGGGAGCTGTTTTTT. Translated, it gives CASSYAWNTGELFF.

This clone was counted a single time. The sample has other DNA sequences that encode this CDR3 too. The chain uses TRBV19 and TRBJ2-6; perhaps TRBD2 as D (6 bases). Looked up from germline, CDR1 is LNHDA and CDR2 is SQIVND (reference sequence). V gave up 7 bases and J gave up 3 bases, with 13 bases separating them. The CDR3 runs 15 residues. The CDR3, as DNA: TGTGCCAGTACCAATACGGGGGATGGGGCCAACGTCCTGACTTTC. Translation gives CASTNTGDGANVLTF.

The chain links TRBV4-3 to TRBJ2-2; a possible D gene is TRBD2 (5 bases). The CDR3 covers 16 residues. The ends were cut back, 0 bases at V and 5 bases at J, with 13 bases in the middle. The germline CDR1 and CDR2 sequences are LGHNA and YSLEER. The CDR3 loop reads CASSQEALVETGELFF. The CDR3, as DNA: TGCGCCAGCAGCCAAGAGGCACTAGTAGAAACCGGGGAGCTGTTTTTT.

The rearrangement joins TRBV18 to TRBJ1-2; 8 bases align to TRBD1. Germline CDR1 and CDR2: KGHSH and LQKENI. The CDR3 runs to 15 residues. V gave up 6 bases and J gave up 0 bases; unmatched junction bases: 6. CDR3 amino acids: CASSYRTGTNYGYTF. The CDR3 bases are TGTGCCAGCTCTTACCGGACAGGGACTAACTATGGCTACACCTTC.

The V and J genes are TRBV5-1 and TRBJ2-3; tentative D call: TRBD2 (6 bases). V was trimmed by 0 bases and J by 1 base, leaving 15 bases between them. The CDR3 contains 17 residues. The germline gives CDR1 SGHRS, CDR2 YFSETQ. The CDR3 region has the DNA TGCGCCAGCAGCTTGGCCCTGACTAGTATCCGCACAGATACGCAGTATTTT. Protein: CASSLALTSIRTDTQYF.

V is TRBV7-2 and J is TRBJ2-6; 9 bases are shared with TRBD2. The CDR3 is 17 amino acids. CDR1 and CDR2 (germline): SGHTA, FQGNSA. Germline trimming cut 5 bases from V and 0 bases from J; bases unmatched to any gene: 5. The CDR3 spells CASSISGGNSGANVLTF. The CDR3 nucleotides are TGTGCCAGCAGCATTAGCGGGGGTAACTCTGGGGCCAACGTCCTGACTTTC.

The chain uses TRBV25-1 and TRBJ1-1, with 8 bases aligning to TRBD1. Germline lookup yields CDR1 MGHDK and CDR2 SYGVNS. The CDR3 spans 14 residues. V was pared by 5 bases and J by 12 bases, with 14 bases of the junction left unmatched. CDR3 sequence (DNA): TGTGCCAGCAGTCCTACCGGCCAGGGGGCTTGGTCTTTCTTT. Translation: CASSPTGQGAWSFF. The full variable domain, in which reference TRBV25-1 and TRBJ1-1 provide the parts outside the CDR3, is EADIYQTPRYLVIGTGKKITLECSQTMGHDKMYWYQQDPGMELHLIHYSYGVNSTEKGDLSSESTVSRIRTEHFPLTLESARPSHTSQYLCASSPTGQGAWSFFGQGTRLTVV.

This clone was counted a single time. The genes are TRBV5-1 and TRBJ1-1; D not certain. The CDR3 runs to 12 residues. CDR1 is SGHRS and CDR2 is YFSETQ in the germline V gene. The ends were cut back, 6 bases at V and 5 bases at J, with 11 bases in the middle. In nucleotides, the CDR3 is TGCGCCAGCAACGGGAGGGAGACTGAAGCTTTCTTT. This gives the protein CASNGRETEAFF. Variable domain in full (rest from reference TRBV5-1 and TRBJ1-1): KAGVTQTPRYLIKTRGQQVTLSCSPISGHRSVSWYQQTPGQGLQFLFEYFSETQRNKGNFPGRFSGRQFSNSRSEMNVSTLELGDSALYLCASNGRETEAFFGQGTRLTVV.

V is TRBV4-2 and J is TRBJ1-2; D remains unclear. Trimming pared 0 bases from V and 6 bases from J, leaving 8 bases between. The CDR3 is made up of 13 amino acids. The germline CDR1 and CDR2 sequences are LGHNA and YNFKEQ. Here the CDR3 DNA reads TGTGCCAGCAGCCAAGATGGTGGAAATGGCTACACCTTC. Protein sequence: CASSQDGGNGYTF.

A remark on this clone: Because it lacks the conserved phenylalanine or tryptophan at the end, this CDR3 is likely a read error. The chain recombines TRBV10-1 with TRBJ1-2; no clear D. There are 13 residues in the CDR3. The V gene lost 4 bases and the J gene lost 8 bases, with 14 bases spanning the gap. The germline CDR1 and CDR2 sequences are WNHNN and SYGVQD (reference sequence). In DNA, the CDR3 is TGCGCCAGCAGTGCAAGTGCGGGCCTCGGCTACACCCTC. It encodes CASSASAGLGYTL.

The chain uses TRBV4-2 and TRBJ2-4, with 10 bases lining up with TRBD2. V trimming: 2 bases; J trimming: 1 base; junction bases outside the gene matches: 2. Per the germline V gene, CDR1 is LGHNA and CDR2 is YNFKEQ. CDR3 length: 16 amino acids. The CDR3 region has the DNA TGTGCCAGCAGCCAATCAGCGGGAGGGGCCAAAAACATTCAGTACTTC. This encodes CASSQSAGGAKNIQYF.

This chain connects TRBV10-3 to TRBJ1-4, with 7 positions matching TRBD1. V trimming: 0 bases; J trimming: 13 bases; junction bases outside the gene matches: 8. CDR3 size: 14 residues. The germline V gene encodes CDR1 ENHRY and CDR2 SYGVKD. CDR3 region: CAISESDRLGRLFF. The CDR3 DNA is TGTGCCATCAGTGAGTCGGACAGGCTGGGTAGACTGTTTTTT.

This chain uses TRBV11-2 with TRBJ2-3, with a tentative D call TRBD2 (6 bases). V dropped 4 bases and J dropped 7 bases, with 15 bases sitting between them. The CDR3 contains 14 residues. Germline V CDR1 and CDR2: SGHAT, FQNNGV. CDR3 loop: CASSSAVAVNTQYF. The CDR3 nucleotides are TGTGCCAGCAGCTCGGCGGTAGCGGTTAATACGCAGTATTTT.

The chain uses TRBV5-1 and TRBJ1-4, with 7 bases fitting TRBD1. This CDR3 has 14 residues. Trimming removed 4 bases from V and 3 bases from J; junction bases left unmatched: 3. CDR1 is SGHRS, CDR2 YFSETQ, per germline. The CDR3 sequence: CASSRDSPNEKLFF. The CDR3, as DNA: TGCGCCAGCAGCCGGGACAGTCCTAATGAAAAACTGTTTTTT.

This clone came up a few times. The V gene is TRBV2, the J gene TRBJ1-5; D is unresolved. This CDR3 has 14 amino acids. CDR1 SNHLY and CDR2 FYNNEI come from the germline V gene. V was shortened by 1 base and J by 6 bases, with 10 bases between the two germline ends. This CDR3 is CASSEVVSGQPQHF. CDR3 sequence (DNA): TGTGCCAGCAGTGAAGTGGTCTCGGGTCAGCCCCAGCATTTT.

The chain is built from TRBV15 and TRBJ1-6; D is unclear. CDR1 and CDR2 from the germline V gene are LNHNV and YYDKDF (reference sequence). Trimming took off 3 bases at V and 7 bases at J, with 10 bases between the two ends. The CDR3 is 14 amino acids. This chain's CDR3 is CATSSSFLNSPLHF. CDR3 in DNA: TGTGCCACCAGCAGTTCTTTCCTGAATTCACCCCTCCACTTT.

This chain links TRBV11-2 with TRBJ1-1, with D maybe TRBD1 (5 bases). Germline V CDR1 and CDR2: SGHAT, FQNNGV. CDR3 size: 14 residues. The V end was cut by 4 bases, the J end by 6 bases, with 15 bases between. The CDR3 DNA follows: TGTGCCAGCAGCTGGTTTGGGGTCAGGGCTGAAGCTTTCTTT. Encoded protein: CASSWFGVRAEAFF.

This chain joins TRBV9 and TRBJ2-1, with TRBD1 as a possible D gene (6 bases). Germline CDR1 reads SGDLS; CDR2 reads YYNGEE. The CDR3 sequence is 14 residues long. Trimming removed 0 bases at V and 6 bases at J, with 10 bases between. The DNA of the CDR3 is TGTGCCAGCAGCGTAGAGGGGACAATCAATGAGCAGTTCTTC. The encoded protein is CASSVEGTINEQFF.

The rearrangement links TRBV29-1 to TRBJ1-1; D uncertain. CDR3 length: 14 residues. The V gene lost 4 bases and the J gene lost 0 bases, with 12 bases spanning the gap. From germline, CDR1 is SQVTM and CDR2 ANQGSEA. The CDR3 loop reads CSVVIGPLNTEAFF. CDR3 bases: TGCAGCGTTGTAATCGGACCCCTGAACACTGAAGCTTTCTTT.